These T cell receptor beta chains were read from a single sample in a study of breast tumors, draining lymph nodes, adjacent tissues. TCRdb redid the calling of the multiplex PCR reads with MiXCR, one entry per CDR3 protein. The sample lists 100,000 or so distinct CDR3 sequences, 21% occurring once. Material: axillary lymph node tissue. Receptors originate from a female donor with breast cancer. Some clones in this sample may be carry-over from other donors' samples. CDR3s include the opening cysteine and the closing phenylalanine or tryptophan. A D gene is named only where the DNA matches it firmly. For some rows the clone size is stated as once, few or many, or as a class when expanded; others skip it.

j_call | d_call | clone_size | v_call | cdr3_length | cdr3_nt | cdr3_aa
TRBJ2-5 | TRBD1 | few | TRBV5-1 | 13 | TGCGCCAGCAGCTTGGGACAGGGGGGGTCCCAGTACTTC | CASSLGQGGSQYF
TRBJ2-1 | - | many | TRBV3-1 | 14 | TGTGCCAGCAGCCAAGATAGATCGGGTACTGAGCAGTTCTTC | CASSQDRSGTEQFF
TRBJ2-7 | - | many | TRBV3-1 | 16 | TGTGCCAGCAGCCCCAAAGGGGCGGGGAGAGGTGGCGAGCAGTACTTC | CASSPKGAGRGGEQYF
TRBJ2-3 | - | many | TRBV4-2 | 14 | TGTGCCAGCAGCCAAGGGTTCCCCCGGGATGCGCAGTATTTT | CASSQGFPRDAQYF
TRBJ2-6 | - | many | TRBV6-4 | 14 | TGTGCCAGCAGTGTCGGGGGTGGGGCCAACGTCCTGACTTTC | CASSVGGGANVLTF
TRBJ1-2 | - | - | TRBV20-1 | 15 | TGCAGTGCTAGAGGACAGGTCTCCTTCTCGGATGGCTACACCTTC | CSARGQVSFSDGYTF
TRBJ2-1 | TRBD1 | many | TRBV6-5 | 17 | TGTGCCAGCAGTTACCCAAAGGACAGGGGGCACCGATATGAGCAGTTCTTC | CASSYPKDRGHRYEQFF
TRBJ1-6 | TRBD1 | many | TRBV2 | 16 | TGTGCCAGCAGTGACCGGGACAGGGGGGGTAATTCACCCCTCCACTTT | CASSDRDRGGNSPLHF
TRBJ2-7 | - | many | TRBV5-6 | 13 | TGTGCCAGCAGCTTGGACACGCGCTACGAGCAGTACTTC | CASSLDTRYEQYF
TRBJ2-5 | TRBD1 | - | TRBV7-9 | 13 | TGTGCCAGCAGCTCGGGACAGGGGAAGACCCAGTACTTC | CASSSGQGKTQYF
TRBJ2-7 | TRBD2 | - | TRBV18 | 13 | TGTGCCAGCTCTCCAATGGGAGGGTACGAGCAGTACTTC | CASSPMGGYEQYF
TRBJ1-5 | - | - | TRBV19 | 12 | TGTGCCAGTAGTATAGGCGGGGAGCCCCAGCATTTT | CASSIGGEPQHF
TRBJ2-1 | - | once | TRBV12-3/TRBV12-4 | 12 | TGTGCTAGCAGTTTAGAGGAAGATGAGCAGTTCTTC | CASSLEEDEQFF
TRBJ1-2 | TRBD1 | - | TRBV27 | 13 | TGTGCCAGCAGTTTGACAGGGGGACATGGCTGCACCTTC | CASSLTGGHGCTF
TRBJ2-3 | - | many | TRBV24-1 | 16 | TGTGCCACCAGTGATTCGTTTGAACGGGGGACAGATACGCAGTATTTT | CATSDSFERGTDTQYF
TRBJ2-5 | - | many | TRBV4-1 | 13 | TGCGCCAGCAGCCCACTATTCGTAGAGACCCAGTACTTC | CASSPLFVETQYF
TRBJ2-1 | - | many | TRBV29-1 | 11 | TGCAGCGGGACGACAGGCGGAGGGCAGTTCTTC | CSGTTGGGQFF
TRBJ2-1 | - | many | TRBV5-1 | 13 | TGCGCCAGCAGCCTGAGAGGGACCAATGAGCAGTTCTTC | CASSLRGTNEQFF
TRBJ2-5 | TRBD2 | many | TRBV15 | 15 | TGTGCCACCAGCAGACCCCTAGCGGACCAAGAGACCCAGTACTTC | CATSRPLADQETQYF
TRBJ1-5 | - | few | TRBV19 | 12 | TGTGCCAGTACTACAGGGAATCAGCCCCAGCATTTT | CASTTGNQPQHF
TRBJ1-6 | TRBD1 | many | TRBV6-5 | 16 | TGTGCCAGCAGTTACTATCCGGGGGGACAGAATTCACCCCTCCACTTT | CASSYYPGGQNSPLHF
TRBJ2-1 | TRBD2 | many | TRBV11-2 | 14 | TGTGCCAGCAGCTTAGAACTAGCGGCGAATGAGCAGTTCTTC | CASSLELAANEQFF
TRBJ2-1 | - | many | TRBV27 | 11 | TGTGCCCCCAGCGAGTACAATGAGCAGTTCTTC | CAPSEYNEQFF
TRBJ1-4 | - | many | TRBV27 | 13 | TGTGCCAGCAGCTCGGGGTTTGGCGAAAAACTGTTTTTT | CASSSGFGEKLFF
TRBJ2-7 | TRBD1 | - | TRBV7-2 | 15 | TGTGCCAGCAGCTCCGACAGGGGAACTTCGATCGAGCAGTACTTC | CASSSDRGTSIEQYF
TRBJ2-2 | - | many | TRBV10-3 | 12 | TGTGCCATCAGGGAGGGGACGGGGGAGCTGTTTTTT | CAIREGTGELFF
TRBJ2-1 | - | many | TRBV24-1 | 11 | TGTGCCACCGCCAGGAGAGATGAGCAGTTCTTC | CATARRDEQFF
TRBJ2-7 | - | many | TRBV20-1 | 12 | TGCAGTGGTCGACAGGACTCCTACGAGCAGTACTTC | CSGRQDSYEQYF
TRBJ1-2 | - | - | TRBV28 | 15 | TGTGCCAGCAGACCCTTAAGCAGGGCCTTGAGAGGCTACACCTTC | CASRPLSRALRGYTF
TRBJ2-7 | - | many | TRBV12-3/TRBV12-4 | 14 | TGTGCCAGCAGTTTAGTGGCGGATTACTACGAGCAGTACTTC | CASSLVADYYEQYF
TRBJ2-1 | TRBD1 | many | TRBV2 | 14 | TGTGCCTCCCAGAGGGACAGGGACGAAGATGAGCAGTTCTTC | CASQRDRDEDEQFF
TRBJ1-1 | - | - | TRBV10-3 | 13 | TGTGCCATCAGTGAATGGGGAAACACTGAAGCTTTCTTT | CAISEWGNTEAFF
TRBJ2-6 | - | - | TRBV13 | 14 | TGTGCCAGCAGCGGCCTTTCTGGGGCCAACGTCCTGACTTTC | CASSGLSGANVLTF
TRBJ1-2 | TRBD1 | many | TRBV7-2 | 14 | TGTGCCAGCAGCTTAACAGGGGTTGGCTATGGCTACACCTTC | CASSLTGVGYGYTF
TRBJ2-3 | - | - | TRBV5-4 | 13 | TGTGCCAGCAGCTTGCAGTTCAGCGATACGCAGTATTTT | CASSLQFSDTQYF
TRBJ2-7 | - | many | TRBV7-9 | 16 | TGTGCCAGCAGCAGGGGTAGGGGAGGTTTTGGCGACGAGCAGTACTTC | CASSRGRGGFGDEQYF
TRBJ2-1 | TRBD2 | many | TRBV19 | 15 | TGTGCCAGTAGGGCCGGGACTAGCGGATACAATGAGCAGTTCTTC | CASRAGTSGYNEQFF
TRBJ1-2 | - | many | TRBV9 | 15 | TGTGCCAGCAGCGTAGGCCCGATGAATGAGTGGGGCTACACCTTC | CASSVGPMNEWGYTF
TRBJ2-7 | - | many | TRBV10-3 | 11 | TGTGCCATCAGTGGGGACTGGGAGCAGTACTTC | CAISGDWEQYF
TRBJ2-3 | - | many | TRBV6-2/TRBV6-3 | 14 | TGTGCCAGCAGTTCCCCTAGCGGCACAGATACGCAGTATTTT | CASSSPSGTDTQYF
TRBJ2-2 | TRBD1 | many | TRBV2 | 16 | TGTGCCGGCTACTCCGGGACAGGGGGCGCGTCCGGGGAGCTGTTTTTT | CAGYSGTGGASGELFF
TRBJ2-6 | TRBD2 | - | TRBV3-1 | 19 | TGTGCCAGCAGCCTCGCCGGGACTAGCCCCTCGTTAGGGGCCAACGTCCTGACTTTC | CASSLAGTSPSLGANVLTF
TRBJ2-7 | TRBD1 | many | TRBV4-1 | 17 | TGCGCCAGCAGCCAAGCGGACAGGACAGAAAGCTCCTACGAGCAGTACTTC | CASSQADRTESSYEQYF
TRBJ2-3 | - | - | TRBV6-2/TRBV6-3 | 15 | TGTGCCAGCAGTAAGTCACTAGCTCACACAGATACGCTGTATTTT | CASSKSLAHTDTLYF
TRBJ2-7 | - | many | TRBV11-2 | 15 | TGTGCCAGCAGCTTAGCAACAGGGAGTTACTACGAGCAGTACTTC | CASSLATGSYYEQYF
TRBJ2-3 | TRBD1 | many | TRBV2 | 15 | TGTGCCAGCAGCCGGGACAGGGGGTTCGCAGATACGCAGTATTTT | CASSRDRGFADTQYF
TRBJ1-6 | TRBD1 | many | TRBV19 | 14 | TGTGCCAGTAAGAACAGGGGGAATAATTCACCCCTCCACTTT | CASKNRGNNSPLHF
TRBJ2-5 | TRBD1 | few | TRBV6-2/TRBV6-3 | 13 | TGTGCCAGCAAGAACAGGGGGCGAGAGACCCAGTACTTC | CASKNRGRETQYF